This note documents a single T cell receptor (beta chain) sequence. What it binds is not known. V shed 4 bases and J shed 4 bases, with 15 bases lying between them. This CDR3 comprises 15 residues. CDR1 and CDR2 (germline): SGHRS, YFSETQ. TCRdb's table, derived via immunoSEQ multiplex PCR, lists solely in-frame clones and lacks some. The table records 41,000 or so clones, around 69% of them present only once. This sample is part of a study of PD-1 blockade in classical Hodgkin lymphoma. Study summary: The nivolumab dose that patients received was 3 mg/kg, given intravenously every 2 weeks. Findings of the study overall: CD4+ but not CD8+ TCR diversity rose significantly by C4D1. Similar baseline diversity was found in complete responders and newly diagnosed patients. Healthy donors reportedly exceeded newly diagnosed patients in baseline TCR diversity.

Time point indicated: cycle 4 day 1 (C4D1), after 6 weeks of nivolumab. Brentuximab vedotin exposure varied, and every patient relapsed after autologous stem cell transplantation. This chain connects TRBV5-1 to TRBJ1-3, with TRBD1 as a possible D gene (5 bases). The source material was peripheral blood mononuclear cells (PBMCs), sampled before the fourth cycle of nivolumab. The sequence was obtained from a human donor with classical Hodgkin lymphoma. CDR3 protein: CASSPTIGTGNTIYF. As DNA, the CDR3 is TGCGCCAGCAGCCCGACGATTGGGACCGGAAACACCATATATTTT.